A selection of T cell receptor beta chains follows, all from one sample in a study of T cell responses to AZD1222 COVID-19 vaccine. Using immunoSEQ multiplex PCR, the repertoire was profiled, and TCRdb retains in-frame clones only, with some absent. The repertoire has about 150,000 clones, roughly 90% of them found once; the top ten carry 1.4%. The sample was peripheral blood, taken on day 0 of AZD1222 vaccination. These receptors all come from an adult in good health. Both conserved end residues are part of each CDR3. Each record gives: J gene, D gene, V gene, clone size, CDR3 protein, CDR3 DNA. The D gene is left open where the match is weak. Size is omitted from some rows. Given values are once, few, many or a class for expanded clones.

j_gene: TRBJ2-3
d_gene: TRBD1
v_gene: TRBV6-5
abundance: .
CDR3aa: CASSHQDRSRDTQYF
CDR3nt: TGTGCCAGCAGTCACCAGGACAGGTCAAGGGATACGCAGTATTTT

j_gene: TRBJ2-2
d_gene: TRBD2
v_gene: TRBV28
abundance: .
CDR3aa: CASSPEREMVTGELFF
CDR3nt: TGTGCCAGCAGTCCCGAGCGGGAAATGGTAACCGGGGAGCTGTTTTTT

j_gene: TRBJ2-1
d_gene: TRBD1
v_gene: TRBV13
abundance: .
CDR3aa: CASSFRGGQGPNEQFF
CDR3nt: TGTGCCAGCAGCTTCAGAGGGGGACAGGGCCCCAATGAGCAGTTCTTC

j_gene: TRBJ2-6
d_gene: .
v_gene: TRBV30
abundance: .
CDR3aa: CAWAKDGANVLTF
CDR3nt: TGTGCCTGGGCTAAGGATGGGGCCAACGTCCTGACTTTC

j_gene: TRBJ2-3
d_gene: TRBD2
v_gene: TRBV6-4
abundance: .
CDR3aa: CASSEGLATTDTQYF
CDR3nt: TGTGCCAGCAGTGAGGGACTAGCCACCACAGATACGCAGTATTTT

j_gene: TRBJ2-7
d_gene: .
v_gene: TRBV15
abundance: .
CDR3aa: CATSRGGASYEQYF
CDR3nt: TGTGCCACCAGCAGAGGGGGGGCTAGCTACGAGCAGTACTTC

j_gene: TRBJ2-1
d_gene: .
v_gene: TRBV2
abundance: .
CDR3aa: CASNQGGFYEQFF
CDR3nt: TGTGCCAGCAACCAGGGGGGGTTCTATGAGCAGTTCTTC

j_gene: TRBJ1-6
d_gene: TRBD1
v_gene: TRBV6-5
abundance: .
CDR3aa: CASSYSPDRANSPLHF
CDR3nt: TGTGCCAGCAGTTACTCGCCGGACAGGGCGAATTCACCCCTCCACTTT

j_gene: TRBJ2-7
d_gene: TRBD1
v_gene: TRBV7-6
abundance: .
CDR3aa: CASSLGQGMAYEQYF
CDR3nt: TGTGCCAGCAGCTTAGGACAGGGTATGGCCTACGAGCAGTACTTC

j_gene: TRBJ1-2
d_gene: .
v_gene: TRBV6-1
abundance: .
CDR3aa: CASSEALGGHYGYTF
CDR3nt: TGTGCCAGCAGTGAAGCGCTTGGGGGGCACTATGGCTACACCTTC

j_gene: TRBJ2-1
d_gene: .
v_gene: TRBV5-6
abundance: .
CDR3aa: CASDGGRGTYNEQFF
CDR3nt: TGTGCCAGCGATGGGGGCAGGGGCACCTACAATGAGCAGTTCTTC

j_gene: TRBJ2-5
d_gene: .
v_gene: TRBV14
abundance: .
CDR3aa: CASSHLPYRAPQETQYF
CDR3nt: TGTGCCAGCAGCCACCTCCCCTACCGGGCCCCTCAAGAGACCCAGTACTTC

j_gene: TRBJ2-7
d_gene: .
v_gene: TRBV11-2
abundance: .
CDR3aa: CASSLPTNEQYF
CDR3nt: TGTGCCAGCAGCTTACCTACGAACGAGCAGTACTTC

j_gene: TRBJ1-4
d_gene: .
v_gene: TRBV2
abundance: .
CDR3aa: CASSVGGLGEKLFF
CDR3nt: TGTGCCAGCAGTGTGGGAGGTCTCGGGGAAAAACTGTTTTTT

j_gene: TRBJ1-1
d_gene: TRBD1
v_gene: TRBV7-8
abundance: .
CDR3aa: CASSLVQGGVNTEAFF
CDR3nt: TGTGCCAGCAGCTTAGTACAGGGGGGGGTGAACACTGAAGCTTTCTTT

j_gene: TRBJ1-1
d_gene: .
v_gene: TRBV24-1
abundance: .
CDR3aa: CATSDLGFRGLRNTEAFF
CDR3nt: TGTGCCACCAGTGATTTAGGTTTTCGGGGGCTCAGGAACACTGAAGCTTTCTTT

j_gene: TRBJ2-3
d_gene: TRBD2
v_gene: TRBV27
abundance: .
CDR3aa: CASSSPSGGTGDTQYF
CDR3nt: TGTGCCAGCAGTTCCCCGAGCGGGGGGACCGGAGATACGCAGTATTTT

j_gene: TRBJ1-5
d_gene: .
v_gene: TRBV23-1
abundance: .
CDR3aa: CASRGGASGNQPQHF
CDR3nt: TGCGCCAGCAGGGGCGGGGCCTCGGGGAATCAGCCCCAGCATTTT

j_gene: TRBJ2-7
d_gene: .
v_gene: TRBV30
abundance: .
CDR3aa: CAWSGQGAKPYEQYF
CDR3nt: TGTGCCTGGAGCGGTCAGGGAGCCAAGCCCTACGAGCAGTACTTC

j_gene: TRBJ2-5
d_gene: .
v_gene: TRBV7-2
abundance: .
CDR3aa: CASSLMRETQYF
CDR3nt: TGTGCCAGCAGCCTAATGAGGGAGACCCAGTACTTC

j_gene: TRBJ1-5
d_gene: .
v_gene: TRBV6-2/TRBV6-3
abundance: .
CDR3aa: CASSYSVGQPQHF
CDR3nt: TGTGCCAGCAGTTACTCGGTGGGTCAGCCCCAGCATTTT

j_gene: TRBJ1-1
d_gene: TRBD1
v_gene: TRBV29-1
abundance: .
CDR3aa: CSVGNPGTGGTEAFF
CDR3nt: TGCAGCGTTGGCAACCCCGGGACAGGGGGCACTGAAGCTTTCTTT

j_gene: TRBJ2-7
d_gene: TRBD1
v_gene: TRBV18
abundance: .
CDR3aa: CASSVGQGYEQYF
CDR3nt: TGTGCCAGCTCAGTCGGACAGGGCTACGAGCAGTACTTC

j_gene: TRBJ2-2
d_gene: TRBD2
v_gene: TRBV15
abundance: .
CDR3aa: CAIPGGIAGTGELFF
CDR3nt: TGTGCCATCCCGGGAGGGATAGCGGGGACCGGGGAGCTGTTTTTT

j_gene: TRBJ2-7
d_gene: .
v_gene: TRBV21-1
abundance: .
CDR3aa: CASSTHRDTTYEQYF
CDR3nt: TGTGCCAGCAGCACCCACCGGGACACAACCTACGAGCAGTACTTC

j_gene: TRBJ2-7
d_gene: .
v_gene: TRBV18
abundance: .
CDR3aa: CASSPPGDGEQYF
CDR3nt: TGTGCCAGCTCACCACCCGGGGATGGCGAGCAGTACTTC

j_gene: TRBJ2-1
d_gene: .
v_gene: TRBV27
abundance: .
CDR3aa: CASSYGRGSPNEQFF
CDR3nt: TGTGCCAGCAGTTACGGCCGAGGAAGTCCCAATGAGCAGTTCTTC

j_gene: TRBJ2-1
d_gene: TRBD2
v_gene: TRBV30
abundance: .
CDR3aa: CAWSGGGLAFREQFF
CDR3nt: TGTGCCTGGAGTGGGGGAGGACTAGCTTTTCGAGAGCAGTTCTTC

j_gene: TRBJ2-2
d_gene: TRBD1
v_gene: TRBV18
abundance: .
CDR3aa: CASSPKKTGQGGTGELFF
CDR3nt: TGTGCCAGCTCACCAAAAAAAACCGGACAGGGAGGCACCGGGGAGCTGTTTTTT

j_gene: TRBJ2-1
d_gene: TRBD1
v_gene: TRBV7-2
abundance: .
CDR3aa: CASSLEPQGRGLMDEQFF
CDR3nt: TGTGCCAGCAGCTTAGAGCCCCAGGGAAGGGGGCTAATGGATGAGCAGTTCTTC

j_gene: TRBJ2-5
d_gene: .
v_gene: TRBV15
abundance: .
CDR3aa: CATSRGGAGETQYF
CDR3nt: TGTGCCACCAGCAGGGGGGGGGCTGGAGAGACCCAGTACTTC

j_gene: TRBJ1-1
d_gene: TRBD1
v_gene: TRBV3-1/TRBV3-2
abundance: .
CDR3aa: CASSPGQGLGEAFF
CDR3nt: TGTGCCAGCAGCCCTGGACAGGGGTTGGGGGAAGCTTTCTTT

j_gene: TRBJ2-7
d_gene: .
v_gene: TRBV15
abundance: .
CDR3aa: CATSRDRTAIYEQYF
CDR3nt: TGTGCCACCAGTCGCGATAGGACAGCAATCTACGAGCAGTACTTC

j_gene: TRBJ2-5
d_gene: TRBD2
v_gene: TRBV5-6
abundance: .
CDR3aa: CASSPGGPGTQYF
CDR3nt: TGTGCCAGCAGCCCGGGAGGCCCTGGGACCCAGTACTTC

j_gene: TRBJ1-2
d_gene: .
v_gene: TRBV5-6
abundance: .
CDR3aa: CASSLGVATYGYTF
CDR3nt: TGTGCCAGCAGCTTGGGGGTCGCGACCTATGGCTACACCTTC

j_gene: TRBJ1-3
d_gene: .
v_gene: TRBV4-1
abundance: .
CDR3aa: CASSQESSTAMSSGNTIYF
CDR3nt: TGCGCCAGCAGCCAAGAGTCGTCCACAGCGATGAGCTCTGGAAACACCATATATTTT

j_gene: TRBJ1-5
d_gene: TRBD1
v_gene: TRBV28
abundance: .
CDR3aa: CASSLYRQGLSQPQHF
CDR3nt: TGTGCCAGCAGTTTATACCGACAGGGGTTAAGTCAGCCCCAGCATTTT

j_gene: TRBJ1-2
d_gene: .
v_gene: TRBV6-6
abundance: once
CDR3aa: CASRTGTPDSNYGYTF
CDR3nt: TGTGCCAGCAGAACCGGGACACCCGATTCTAACTATGGCTACACCTTC

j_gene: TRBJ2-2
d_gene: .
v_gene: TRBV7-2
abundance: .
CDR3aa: CASSLDGGGNTGELFF
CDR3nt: TGTGCCAGCAGCTTAGATGGTGGGGGGAACACCGGGGAGCTGTTTTTT

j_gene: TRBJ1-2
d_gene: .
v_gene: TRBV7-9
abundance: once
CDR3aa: CASSPGGGRGGYTF
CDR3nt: TGTGCCAGCAGCCCCGGGGGGGGACGAGGAGGCTACACCTTC

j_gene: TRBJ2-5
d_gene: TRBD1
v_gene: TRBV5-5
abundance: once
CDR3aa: CASSLEGASSETQYF
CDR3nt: TGTGCCAGCAGCTTGGAGGGGGCTAGCAGCGAGACCCAGTACTTC

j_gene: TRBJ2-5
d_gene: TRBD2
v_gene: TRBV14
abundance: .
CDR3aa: CASSQGYLAAKQETQYF
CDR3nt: TGTGCCAGCAGCCAAGGATACCTAGCGGCCAAACAAGAGACCCAGTACTTC

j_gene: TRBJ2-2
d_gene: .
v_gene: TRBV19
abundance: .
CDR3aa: CASSIFWGVGDDTGELFF
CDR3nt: TGTGCCAGTAGTATTTTCTGGGGAGTTGGGGATGACACCGGGGAGCTGTTTTTT

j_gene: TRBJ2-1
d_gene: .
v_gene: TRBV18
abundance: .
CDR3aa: CASSPNRVNEQFF
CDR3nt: TGTGCCAGCTCACCAAACAGGGTAAATGAGCAGTTCTTC

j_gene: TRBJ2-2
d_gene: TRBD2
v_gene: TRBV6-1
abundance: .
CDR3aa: CASSEAPGGRGELFF
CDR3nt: TGTGCCAGCAGTGAAGCACCGGGGGGGCGCGGGGAGCTGTTTTTT